This note documents a single T cell receptor beta chain sequence. The germline CDR1 and CDR2 sequences are LNHDA and SQIVND (reference sequence). The V end was cut by 5 bases, the J end by 5 bases, with 15 bases between. This CDR3 has 14 residues. This sample was taken from a study of cytomegalovirus exposure and HLA in healthy donors. A multiplex PCR was run with 60 Vbeta primers and 13 Jbeta primers. The repertoire was sequenced with immunoSEQ multiplex PCR; TCRdb's copy has only in-frame clones and lacks some. The data hold 300,000 or so clones, with roughly 81% observed a single time. The receptor was derived from a woman aged 40-49 years in good health and CMV-seropositive. The specimen was PBMCs. This chain connects TRBV19 to TRBJ1-2; D unclear. The CDR3 DNA reads as TGTGCCAGTAGTCCGACGGGTTTTTTTTATGGCTACACCTTC. It translates to CASSPTGFFYGYTF.